One T cell receptor beta chain is described in this entry. Stated time point: newly diagnosed GD, antithyroid drugs for less than 3 months. The authors made the TCR library using RNA they extracted from PBMCs. This sample is drawn from a study of regulatory T cells in long-lasting Graves disease. According to the study, TCR beta libraries were built with iRepertoire HTBI primers and CDR3-region Arm-PCR. TCRdb passed the multiplex PCR reads through MiXCR, listing each CDR3 protein once. In the table there are about 500,000 distinct CDR3 sequences, approximately 12% of which are singletons. This sample was also put to use in a study of T cells in Graves' hyperthyroidism and ophthalmopathy.

The sequencing used peripheral blood mononuclear cells (PBMCs), collected at new diagnosis, from a patient treated with antithyroid drugs. The sequence was obtained from a woman in her twenties or thirties with Graves disease.

CDR3 in DNA: TGCGCCAGCAGCCAACAACAGAGCGTGAACACCGGGGAGCTGTTTTTT. Residues: CASSQQQSVNTGELFF. This chain uses TRBV4-1 with TRBJ2-2, with unresolved D. Trimming took 2 bases from V and 1 from J, leaving 11 bases between them. Germline assignment: CDR1 MGHRA and CDR2 YSYEKL. The CDR3 runs to 16 residues.